This T cell receptor (beta chain) was sequenced for a study of blood T cells in healthy people across ages. Alongside a J-beta primer mix, a sample-barcoded 5' primer served in a second PCR lasting 7 to 11 cycles. A single record per CDR3 protein comes from TCRdb applying MiXCR to the 5' RACE reads. The sample has fewer than 1,200,000 distinct CDR3 sequences, under 30% seen once. This sample was shared with a second study, whose subject was T cells of mothers and their children.

The source of this sequence is a girl aged 2-10 years in good health. The specimen sequenced was blood.

The CDR3 region is CASSPLSGGAYEQFF. CDR3 nucleotides: TGCGCCAGCAGCCCCCTCTCCGGGGGGGCATATGAGCAGTTCTTC. This sequence joins TRBV4-3 and TRBJ2-1; the match to TRBD2 covers 8 bases. The ends lost 4 bases at V and 8 bases at J; junction bases unmatched: 10. This CDR3 is built from 15 residues. The germline V gene encodes CDR1 LGHNA and CDR2 YSLEER.